The 6 T cell receptor beta chains below come from one sample, sequenced in a study of cytomegalovirus exposure and HLA in healthy donors. PCR employed 60 Vbeta and 13 Jbeta primers. This table comes from immunoSEQ multiplex PCR, and its TCRdb copy is limited to in-frame clones, with some not included. Of roughly 200,000 clones listed, roughly four fifths are singletons. Sequencing was carried out using PBMCs. These TCRs come from a man aged 25 to 40 in good health and CMV-seronegative.

This clone turned up a few times. CDR3 in amino acids: CASSIETSGSYEQYF. CDR3 sequence (DNA): TGTGCCAGTAGCATCGAGACTAGCGGGAGTTACGAGCAGTACTTC. The V gene is TRBV19, the J gene TRBJ2-7; 12 bases map to TRBD2. Germline V CDR1 and CDR2: LNHDA, SQIVND (reference sequence). J lost 4 bases, V lost 6 bases, and 7 bases had no gene match. The CDR3 length is 15 residues.

This chain connects TRBV6-1 to TRBJ1-5, with a weak D call TRBD1 (6 bases). CDR3 length: 15 amino acids. Trimming took 7 bases from V and 2 from J, leaving 15 bases between them. Germline V lookup: CDR1 MNHNS, CDR2 SASEGT. CDR3: CASTPGRGGNQPQHF. DNA of the CDR3: TGTGCCAGCACCCCGGGCAGGGGAGGCAATCAGCCCCAGCATTTT.

The chain uses TRBV5-1 and TRBJ1-1; 10 positions agree with TRBD1. The CDR3 covers 15 residues. The V gene's germline CDR1 is SGHRS and CDR2 YFSETQ. J lost 5 bases, V lost 4 bases, and 8 bases had no gene match. This CDR3 is CASSPKGTGDTEAFF. DNA for the CDR3: TGCGCCAGCAGCCCTAAGGGGACAGGGGATACTGAAGCTTTCTTT.

The sample holds a few counts of this clone. The chain recombines TRBV30 with TRBJ2-2; TRBD1 matches at 7 bases. Germline assignment: CDR1 GTSNPN and CDR2 SVGIG (reference sequence). V lost 2 bases and J lost 1; bases outside the gene matches: 4. This CDR3 region has 15 residues. CDR3 sequence reads: CAWSRWTGNTGELFF. Written as DNA, the CDR3 is TGTGCCTGGAGTAGATGGACAGGGAACACCGGGGAGCTGTTTTTT.

V gene TRBV9 combines with J gene TRBJ2-1, with TRBD2 identical over 12 bases. From germline, CDR1 is SGDLS and CDR2 YYNGEE. Unmatched junction bases numbered 3, after V lost 4 bases and J lost 4 bases. The CDR3 is made up of 15 amino acids. CDR3 residues: CASSTGLAGYNEQFF. The CDR3, as DNA: TGTGCCAGCAGCACCGGACTAGCGGGATACAATGAGCAGTTCTTC.

The chain is built from TRBV2 and TRBJ2-7; D remains ambiguous. Germline V gene data show CDR1 as SNHLY and CDR2 as FYNNEI. Trimming removed 2 bases from V and 0 bases from J, with 8 bases in between. This CDR3 region has 14 residues. CDR3 loop: CASSERLVSYEQYF. CDR3 DNA: TGTGCCAGCAGTGAACGGCTAGTCTCCTACGAGCAGTACTTC.